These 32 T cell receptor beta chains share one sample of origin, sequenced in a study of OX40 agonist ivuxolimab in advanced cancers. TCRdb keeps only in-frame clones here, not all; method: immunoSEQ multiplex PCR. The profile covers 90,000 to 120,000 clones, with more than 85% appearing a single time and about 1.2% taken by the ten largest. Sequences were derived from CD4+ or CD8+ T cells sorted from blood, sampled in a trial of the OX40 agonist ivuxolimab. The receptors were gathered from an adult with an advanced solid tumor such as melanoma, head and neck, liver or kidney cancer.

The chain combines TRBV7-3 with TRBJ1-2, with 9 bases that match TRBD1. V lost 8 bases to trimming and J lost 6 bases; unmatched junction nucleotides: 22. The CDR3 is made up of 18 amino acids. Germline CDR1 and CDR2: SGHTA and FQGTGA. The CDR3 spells CASDSSRDRERRGHGYTF. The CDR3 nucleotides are TGTGCCAGCGATTCGTCTAGGGACAGGGAGCGACGAGGCCATGGCTACACCTTC.

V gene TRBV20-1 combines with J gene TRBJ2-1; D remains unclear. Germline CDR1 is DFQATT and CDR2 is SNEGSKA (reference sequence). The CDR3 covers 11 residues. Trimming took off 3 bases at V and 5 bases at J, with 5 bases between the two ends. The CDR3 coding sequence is TGCAGTGCTAGGAGAGACAATGAGCAGTTCTTC. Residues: CSARRDNEQFF.

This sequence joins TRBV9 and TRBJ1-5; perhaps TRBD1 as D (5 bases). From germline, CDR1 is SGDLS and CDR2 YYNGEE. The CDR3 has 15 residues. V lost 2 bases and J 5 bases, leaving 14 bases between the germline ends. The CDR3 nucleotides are TGTGCCAGCAGCGTCGGCCAGGGTGGGGATCAGCCCCAGCATTTT. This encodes CASSVGQGGDQPQHF.

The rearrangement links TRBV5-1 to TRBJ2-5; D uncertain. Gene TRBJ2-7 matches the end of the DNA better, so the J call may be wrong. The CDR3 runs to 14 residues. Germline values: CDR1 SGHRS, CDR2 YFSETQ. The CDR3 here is CASSLGARAYEQYF. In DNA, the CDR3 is TGCGCCAGCAGCTTGGGGGCCAGAGCCTACGAGCAGTACTTC.

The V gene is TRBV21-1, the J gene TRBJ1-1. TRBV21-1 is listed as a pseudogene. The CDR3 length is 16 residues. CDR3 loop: CASSNRDGRIFTEAFF. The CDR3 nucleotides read TGTGCCAGCAGCAACCGGGACGGGAGAATATTCACTGAAGCTTTCTTT.

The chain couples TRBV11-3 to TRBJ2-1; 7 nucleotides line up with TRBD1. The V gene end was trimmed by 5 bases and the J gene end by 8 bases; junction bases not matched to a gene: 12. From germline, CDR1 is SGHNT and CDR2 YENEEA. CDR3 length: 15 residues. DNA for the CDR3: TGTGCCAGCAGCCTGGAGGCAGGGGACAGCTATGAGCAGTTCTTC. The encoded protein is CASSLEAGDSYEQFF.

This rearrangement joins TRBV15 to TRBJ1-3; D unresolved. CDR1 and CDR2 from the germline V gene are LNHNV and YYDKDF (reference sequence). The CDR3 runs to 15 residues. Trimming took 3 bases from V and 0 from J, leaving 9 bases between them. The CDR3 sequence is CATSSGRISGNTIYF. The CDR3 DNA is TGTGCCACCAGCAGCGGACGGATCTCTGGAAACACCATATATTTT.

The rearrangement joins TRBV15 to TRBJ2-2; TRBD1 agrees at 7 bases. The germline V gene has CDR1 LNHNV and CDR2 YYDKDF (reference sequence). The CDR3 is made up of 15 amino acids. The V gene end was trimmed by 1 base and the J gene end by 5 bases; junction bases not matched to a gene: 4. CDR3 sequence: CATSRVGGGTGELFF. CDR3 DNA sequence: TGTGCCACCAGCAGAGTAGGGGGCGGTACCGGGGAGCTGTTTTTT.

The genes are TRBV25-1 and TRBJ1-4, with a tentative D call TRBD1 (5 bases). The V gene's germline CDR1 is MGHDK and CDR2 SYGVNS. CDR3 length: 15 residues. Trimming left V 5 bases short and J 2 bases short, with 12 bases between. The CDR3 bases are TGTGCCAGCAGTCCATTCCGGGACACTAATGAAAAACTGTTTTTT. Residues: CASSPFRDTNEKLFF.

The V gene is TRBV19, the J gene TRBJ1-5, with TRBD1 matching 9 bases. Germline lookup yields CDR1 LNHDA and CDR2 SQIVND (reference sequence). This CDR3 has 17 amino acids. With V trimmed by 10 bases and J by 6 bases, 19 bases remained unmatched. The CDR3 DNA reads TGTGCCACCAGTAGAGGGGGCCGGGACAGGGTAATTCAGCCCCAGCATTTT. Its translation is CATSRGGRDRVIQPQHF.

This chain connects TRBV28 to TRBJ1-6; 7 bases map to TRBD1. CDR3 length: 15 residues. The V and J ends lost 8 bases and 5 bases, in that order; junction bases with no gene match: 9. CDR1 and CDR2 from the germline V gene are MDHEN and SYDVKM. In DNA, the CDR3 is TGTGCCAGCGAATTCTACAGGGGAAATAATTCACCCCTCCACTTT. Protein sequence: CASEFYRGNNSPLHF.

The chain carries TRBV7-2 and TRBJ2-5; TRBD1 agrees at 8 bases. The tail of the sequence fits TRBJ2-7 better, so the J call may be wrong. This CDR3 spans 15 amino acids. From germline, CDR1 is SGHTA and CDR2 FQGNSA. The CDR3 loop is CASSFDRGDAYEQYF. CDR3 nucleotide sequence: TGTGCCAGCAGCTTCGACAGGGGAGATGCCTACGAGCAGTACTTC.

The CDR3 DNA follows: TGTGCCAGCTCACGACCGGGACTAGCGGGGGTATACATTCAGTACTTC. Encoded protein: CASSRPGLAGVYIQYF. The chain joins TRBV18 to TRBJ2-4; 14 nucleotides line up with TRBD2. The V gene end was trimmed by 4 bases and the J gene end by 8 bases; junction bases not matched to a gene: 7. Looked up from germline, CDR1 is KGHSH and CDR2 is LQKENI. This CDR3 spans 16 amino acids. The variable domain in full, completed from reference TRBV18 and TRBJ2-4, reads NAGVMQNPRHLVRRRGQEARLRCSPMKGHSHVYWYRQLPEEGLKFMVYLQKENIIDESGMPKERFSAEFPKEGPSILRIQQVVRGDSAAYFCASSRPGLAGVYIQYFGAGTRLSVL.

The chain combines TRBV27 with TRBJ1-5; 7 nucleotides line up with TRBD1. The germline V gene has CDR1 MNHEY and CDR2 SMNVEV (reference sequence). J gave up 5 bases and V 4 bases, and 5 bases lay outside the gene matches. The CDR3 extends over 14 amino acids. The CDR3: CASSSDRRYQPQHF. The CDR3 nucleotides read TGTGCCAGCAGTTCGGACAGGCGATATCAGCCCCAGCATTTT.

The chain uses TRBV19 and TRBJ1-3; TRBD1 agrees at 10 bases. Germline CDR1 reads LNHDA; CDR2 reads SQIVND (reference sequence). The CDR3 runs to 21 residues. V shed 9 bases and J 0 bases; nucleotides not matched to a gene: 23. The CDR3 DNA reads TGTGCCAGCGCCTCCTGGACCGGGACAGGGGACTTAAAAGTCTCTGGAAACACCATATATTTT. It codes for CASASWTGTGDLKVSGNTIYF.

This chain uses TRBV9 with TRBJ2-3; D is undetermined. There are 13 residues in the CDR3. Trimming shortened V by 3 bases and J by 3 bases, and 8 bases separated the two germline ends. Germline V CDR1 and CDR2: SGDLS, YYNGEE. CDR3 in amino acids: CASSALNTDTQYF. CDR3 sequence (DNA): TGTGCCAGCAGCGCGCTGAATACAGATACGCAGTATTTT.

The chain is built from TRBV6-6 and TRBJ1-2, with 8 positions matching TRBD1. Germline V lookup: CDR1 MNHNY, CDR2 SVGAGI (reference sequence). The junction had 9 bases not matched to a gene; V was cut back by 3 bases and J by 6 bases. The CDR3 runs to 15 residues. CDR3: CASSYPQGATDGYTF. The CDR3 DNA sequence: TGTGCCAGCAGTTATCCCCAGGGGGCCACCGATGGCTACACCTTC.

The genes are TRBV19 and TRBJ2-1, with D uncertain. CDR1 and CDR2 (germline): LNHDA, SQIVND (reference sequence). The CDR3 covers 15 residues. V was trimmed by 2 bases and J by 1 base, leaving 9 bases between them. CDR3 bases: TGTGCCAGTAGTATATCCCCATCATCCTACAATGAGCAGTTCTTC. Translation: CASSISPSSYNEQFF.

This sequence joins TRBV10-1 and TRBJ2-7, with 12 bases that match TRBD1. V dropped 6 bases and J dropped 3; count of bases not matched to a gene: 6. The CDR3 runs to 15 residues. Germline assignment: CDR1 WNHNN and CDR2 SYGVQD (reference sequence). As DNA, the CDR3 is TGCGCCAGCAGCCCGGGACAGGGGGCGAGCTACGAGCAGTACTTC. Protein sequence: CASSPGQGASYEQYF.

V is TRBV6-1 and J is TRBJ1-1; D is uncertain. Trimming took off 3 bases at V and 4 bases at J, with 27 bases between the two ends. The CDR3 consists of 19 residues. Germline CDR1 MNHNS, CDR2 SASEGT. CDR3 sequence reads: CASSDSSFGPRGVGTEAFF. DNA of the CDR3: TGTGCCAGCAGTGACAGCTCCTTTGGCCCCCGAGGTGTGGGCACTGAAGCTTTCTTT.

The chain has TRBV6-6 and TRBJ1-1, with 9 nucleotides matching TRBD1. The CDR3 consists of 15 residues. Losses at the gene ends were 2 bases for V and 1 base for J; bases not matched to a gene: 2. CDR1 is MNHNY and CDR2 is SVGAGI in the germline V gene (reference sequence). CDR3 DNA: TGTGCCAGCAGTTACGAGGACAGGGGGAACACTGAAGCTTTCTTT. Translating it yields CASSYEDRGNTEAFF.

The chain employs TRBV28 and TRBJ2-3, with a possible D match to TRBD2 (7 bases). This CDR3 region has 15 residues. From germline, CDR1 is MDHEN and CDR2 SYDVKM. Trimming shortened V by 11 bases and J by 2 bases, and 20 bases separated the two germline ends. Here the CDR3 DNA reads TGTGCCTGGGGGGGCGCGCTCCGGGCCACAGATACGCAGTATTTT. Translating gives CAWGGALRATDTQYF.

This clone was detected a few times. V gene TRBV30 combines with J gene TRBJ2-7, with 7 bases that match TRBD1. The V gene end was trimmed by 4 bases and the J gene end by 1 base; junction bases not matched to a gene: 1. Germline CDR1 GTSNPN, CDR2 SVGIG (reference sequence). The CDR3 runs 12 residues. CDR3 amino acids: CAWTGGSYEQYF. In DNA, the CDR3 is TGTGCCTGGACAGGGGGTTCCTACGAGCAGTACTTC. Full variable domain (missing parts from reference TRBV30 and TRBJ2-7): SQTIHQWPATLVQPVGSPLSLECTVEGTSNPNLYWYRQAAGRGLQLLFYSVGIGQISSEVPQNLSASRPQDRQFILSSKKLLLSDSGFYLCAWTGGSYEQYFGPGTRLTVT.

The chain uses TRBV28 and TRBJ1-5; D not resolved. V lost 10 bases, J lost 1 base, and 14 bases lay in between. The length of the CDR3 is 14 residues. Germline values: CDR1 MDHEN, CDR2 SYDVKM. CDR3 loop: CATTRSPSNQPQHF. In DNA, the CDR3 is TGTGCCACCACCAGGTCACCGAGCAATCAGCCCCAGCATTTT. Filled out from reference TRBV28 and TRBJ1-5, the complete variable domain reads DVKVTQSSRYLVKRTGEKVFLECVQDMDHENMFWYRQDPGLGLRLIYFSYDVKMKEKGDIPEGYSVSREKKERFSLILESASTNQTSMYLCATTRSPSNQPQHFGDGTRLSIL.

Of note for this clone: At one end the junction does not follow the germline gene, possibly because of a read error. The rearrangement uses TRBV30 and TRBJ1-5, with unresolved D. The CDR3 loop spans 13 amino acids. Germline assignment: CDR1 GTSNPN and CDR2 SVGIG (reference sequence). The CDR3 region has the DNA TGTGCCTGGAGTAAAGGTGAAAATCGGCCCCAGCATTTT. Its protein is CAWSKGENRPQHF. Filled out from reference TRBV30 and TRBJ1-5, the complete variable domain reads SQTIHQWPATLVQPVGSPLSLECTVEGTSNPNLYWYRQAAGRGLQLLFYSVGIGQISSEVPQNLSASRPQDRQFILSSKKLLLSDSGFYLCAWSKGENRPQHFGDGTRLSIL.

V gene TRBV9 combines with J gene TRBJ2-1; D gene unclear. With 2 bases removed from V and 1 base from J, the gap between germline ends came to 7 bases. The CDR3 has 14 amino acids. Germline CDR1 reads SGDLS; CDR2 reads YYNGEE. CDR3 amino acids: CASSVDVSYNEQFF. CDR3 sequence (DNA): TGTGCCAGCAGCGTGGACGTGTCCTACAATGAGCAGTTCTTC. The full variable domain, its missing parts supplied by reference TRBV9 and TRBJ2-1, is DSGVTQTPKHLITATGQRVTLRCSPRSGDLSVYWYQQSLDQGLQFLIQYYNGEERAKGNILERFSAQQFPDLHSELNLSSLELGDSALYFCASSVDVSYNEQFFGPGTRLTVL.

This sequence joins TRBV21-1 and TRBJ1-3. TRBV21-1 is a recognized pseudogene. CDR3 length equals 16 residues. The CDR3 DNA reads TGTGCCAGCACCCTTAGGGGGGCACCCTCTGGAAACACCATATATTTT. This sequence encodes CASTLRGAPSGNTIYF.

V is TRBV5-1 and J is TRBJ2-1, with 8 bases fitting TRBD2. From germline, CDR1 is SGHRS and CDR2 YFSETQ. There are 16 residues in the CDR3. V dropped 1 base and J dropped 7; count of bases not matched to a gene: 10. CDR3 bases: TGCGCCAGCAGCTTGTCCCCCAGCGGGAGTGGTAATGAGCAGTTCTTC. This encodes CASSLSPSGSGNEQFF.

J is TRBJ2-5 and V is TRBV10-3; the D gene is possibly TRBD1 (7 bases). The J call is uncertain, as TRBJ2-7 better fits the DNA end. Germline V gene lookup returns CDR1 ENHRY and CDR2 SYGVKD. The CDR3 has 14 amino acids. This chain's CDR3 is CAIEAGAGGYEQYF. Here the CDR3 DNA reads TGTGCCATCGAAGCTGGGGCAGGGGGGTACGAGCAGTACTTC.

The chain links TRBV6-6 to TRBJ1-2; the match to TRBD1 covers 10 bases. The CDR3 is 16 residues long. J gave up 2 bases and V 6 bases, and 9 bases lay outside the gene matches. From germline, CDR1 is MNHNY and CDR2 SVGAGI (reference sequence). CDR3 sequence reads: CASSLIPGQGNYGYTF. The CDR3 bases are TGTGCCAGCAGCCTAATTCCGGGACAGGGGAACTATGGCTACACCTTC.

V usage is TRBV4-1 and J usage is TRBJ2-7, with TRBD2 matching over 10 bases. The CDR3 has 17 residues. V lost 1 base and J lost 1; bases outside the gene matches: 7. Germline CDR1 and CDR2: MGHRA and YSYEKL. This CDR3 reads CASSQVDLGLASYEQYF. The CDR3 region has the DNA TGCGCCAGCAGCCAAGTCGACCTGGGACTAGCGTCCTACGAGCAGTACTTC.

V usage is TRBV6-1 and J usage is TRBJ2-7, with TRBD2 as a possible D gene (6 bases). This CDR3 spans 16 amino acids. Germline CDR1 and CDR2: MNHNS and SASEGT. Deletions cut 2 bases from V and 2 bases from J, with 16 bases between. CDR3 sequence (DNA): TGTGCCAGCAGTGAATCAATCACAGGAGGGGCCTACGAGCAGTACTTC. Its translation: CASSESITGGAYEQYF.